This T cell receptor beta chain was captured by sequencing in a study of CD8 T cells in Susac syndrome. Overall study context: When their blood was taken, the Susac syndrome patients had either not yet had any therapy, were taking corticosteroids, or were taking intravenous immunoglobulin alone.

A quantity of about 0.5 to 1 ug RNA underwent reverse transcription using random hexamers. TCRdb fed the immunoSEQ multiplex PCR reads into MiXCR, producing one record per CDR3 protein. The sample lists 150,000 or so distinct CDR3 sequences, roughly 95% seen once, with approximately 0.15% in the top ten. The germline V and J ends were trimmed by 5 bases and 4 bases, with 8 bases remaining between them. Germline loops: CDR1 DFQATT, CDR2 SNEGSKA (reference sequence). The CDR3 has 11 residues. From blood CD8+ and CD4+ T cells, TCR beta sequences were generated. TEMRA cells were FACS-enriched and CD8+ and CD4+ T cells negatively isolated. Study findings and constraints: Within Susac syndrome CD4+ T cell repertoires, clonal expansion was not evident.

A note on this clonotype: The target antigen is unknown.

The rearrangement links TRBV20-1 to TRBJ1-1, with D uncertain. Material for sequencing was CD4+ T cells from PBMCs. The source is a human donor with Susac syndrome. For the CDR3, the DNA is TGCAGTGCTGCAAAGGGCACTGAAGCTTTCTTT. Residues: CSAAKGTEAFF.